What follows are 25 T cell receptor beta chains derived from one specimen sequenced in a study of control samples from healthy donors and cancer patients. TCRdb keeps only in-frame clones here, not all; method: immunoSEQ multiplex PCR. The data hold tens of thousands of clones, with more than 70% observed a single time. Sequenced sample: PBMCs. The receptors shown here come from a woman aged 55 to 70 with head and neck cancer.

The chain uses TRBV7-8 and TRBJ2-1, with 9 bases lining up with TRBD2. The CDR3 covers 18 residues. Germline-derived CDR1 and CDR2 are SGHVS and FQNEAQ. J lost 3 bases, V lost 0 bases, and 9 bases had no gene match. The CDR3 DNA follows: TGTGCCAGCAGCTTAGCAATAGCTAGCGGGGTACTCTACAATGAGCAGTTCTTC. It is translated as CASSLAIASGVLYNEQFF. Filled out from reference TRBV7-8 and TRBJ2-1, the complete variable domain reads GAGVSQSPRYKVAKRGQDVALRCDPISGHVSLFWYQQALGQGPEFLTYFQNEAQLDKSGLPSDRFFAERPEGSVSTLKIQRTQQEDSAVYLCASSLAIASGVLYNEQFFGPGTRLTVL.

The rearrangement links TRBV27 to TRBJ1-5; 7 bases align to TRBD1. This CDR3 has 13 residues. Losses at the gene ends were 6 bases for V and 4 bases for J; bases not matched to a gene: 3. In germline, CDR1 is MNHEY, CDR2 SMNVEV (reference sequence). CDR3 loop: CASSRDRNQPQHF. CDR3 in DNA: TGTGCCAGCAGCCGGGACAGAAATCAGCCCCAGCATTTT.

V is TRBV5-4 and J is TRBJ2-5; D is tentatively TRBD1 or TRBD2 (6 bases each). The CDR3 length is 13 residues. With 2 bases removed from V and 4 bases from J, the gap between germline ends came to 9 bases. CDR1 and CDR2 (germline): SGHNT, YYREEE (reference sequence). The CDR3 DNA follows: TGTGCCAGCAGCTTATGGGGGGCAGAGACCCAGTACTTC. It is translated as CASSLWGAETQYF. Variable domain in full (rest from reference TRBV5-4 and TRBJ2-5): ETGVTQSPTHLIKTRGQQVTLRCSSQSGHNTVSWYQQALGQGPQFIFQYYREEENGRGNFPPRFSGLQFPNYSSELNVNALELDDSALYLCASSLWGAETQYFGPGTRLLVL.

The chain combines TRBV10-3 with TRBJ2-1, with D uncertain. Germline-derived CDR1 and CDR2 are ENHRY and SYGVKD. Trimming cost V 4 bases and J 3 bases, with 4 bases left between them. The CDR3 sequence is 12 residues long. CDR3 coding DNA: TGTGCCATCAGTGGCTACTACAATGAGCAGTTCTTC. Its translation is CAISGYYNEQFF.

There are a few counts of this clone. CDR3: CASSYSDRRAGNTIYF. The CDR3, as DNA: TGTGCCAGCAGTTACTCGGACAGGCGGGCTGGAAACACCATATATTTT. The V call is TRBV6-5, the J call TRBJ1-3, with 7 bases identical to TRBD1. The germline gives CDR1 MNHEY, CDR2 SVGAGI. This CDR3 region has 16 residues. J was trimmed by 2 bases and V by 0 bases; bases with no gene match: 4.

This clone was seen once. This chain uses TRBV28 with TRBJ1-1; tentatively, D is TRBD1 (5 bases). The CDR3 runs to 15 residues. Looked up from germline, CDR1 is MDHEN and CDR2 is SYDVKM. V lost 5 bases and J lost 10, with 23 bases in between. The CDR3 DNA reads as TGTGCCAGCAGTGGAGGGAGGCAGTCCCGGGGGATAGCTTTCTTT. It specifies CASSGGRQSRGIAFF.

Only one count was recorded for this clone. One end of the junction is discordant with germline, which a read error may explain. The genes are TRBV7-6 and TRBJ1-2; D gene uncertain. Germline values: CDR1 SGHVS, CDR2 FNYEAQ. This CDR3 is 13 amino acids long. The CDR3 DNA sequence: TGTGCCAGCAGCCTAGCGTCTAAAGGTGGCTACACCTTC. It is translated as CASSLASKGGYTF.

This clone is medium-sized within its sample. The chain joins TRBV28 to TRBJ2-7; the match to TRBD2 covers 10 bases. Germline V gene data show CDR1 as MDHEN and CDR2 as SYDVKM. The CDR3 runs to 17 residues. The V segment lost 7 bases and the J segment 3 bases; nucleotides outside the gene matches: 15. CDR3 in amino acids: CASTSPLAGGPNYEQYF. In DNA, the CDR3 is TGTGCCAGCACCTCCCCTTTAGCGGGAGGTCCCAACTACGAGCAGTACTTC.

The CDR3: CASSKTGARYSYEQYF. CDR3 coding DNA: TGTGCCAGCAGCAAAACAGGGGCTAGGTACTCCTACGAGCAGTACTTC. The rearrangement links TRBV9 to TRBJ2-7; TRBD1 matches at 7 bases. V shed 4 bases and J 0 bases; nucleotides not matched to a gene: 10. CDR1 and CDR2 from the germline V gene are SGDLS and YYNGEE. This CDR3 region has 16 residues.

V gene TRBV25-1 combines with J gene TRBJ2-7, with D possibly matching TRBD1 (6 bases). The CDR3 is made up of 16 amino acids. Looked up from germline, CDR1 is MGHDK and CDR2 is SYGVNS. V was trimmed by 6 bases and J by 3 bases, leaving 21 bases between them. The CDR3 loop is CASSPWGQGDFYEQYF. The DNA for the CDR3 is TGTGCCAGCAGCCCCTGGGGGCAGGGCGACTTCTACGAGCAGTACTTC.

In its sample, this clone was seen once. The gene calls are TRBV7-9 and TRBJ1-5; 7 nucleotides align to TRBD1. V was pared by 5 bases and J by 1 base, with 5 bases of the junction left unmatched. The CDR3 loop spans 15 amino acids. CDR1 is SEHNR and CDR2 is FQNEAQ in the germline V gene (reference sequence). CDR3 sequence: CASSLGDRSNQPQHF. As DNA, the CDR3 is TGTGCCAGCAGCCTCGGGGACAGAAGCAATCAGCCCCAGCATTTT. The whole variable domain, filled in from reference TRBV7-9 and TRBJ1-5, reads DTGVSQNPRHKITKRGQNVTFRCDPISEHNRLYWYRQTLGQGPEFLTYFQNEAQLEKSRLLSDRFSAERPKGSFSTLEIQRTEQGDSAMYLCASSLGDRSNQPQHFGDGTRLSIL.

This rearrangement joins TRBV25-1 to TRBJ1-2; 9 nucleotides line up with TRBD1. The CDR3 is made up of 15 amino acids. The V and J ends lost 1 base and 8 bases, in that order; junction bases with no gene match: 8. The germline CDR1 and CDR2 sequences are MGHDK and SYGVNS. CDR3 residues: CASSEFRTGEGGYTF. CDR3 coding DNA: TGTGCCAGCAGTGAATTTAGGACAGGGGAAGGCGGCTACACCTTC.

The chain employs TRBV27 and TRBJ1-5; D is ambiguous. V was cut by 4 bases and J by 1 base, with 5 bases left in between. Germline CDR1 MNHEY, CDR2 SMNVEV (reference sequence). The CDR3 totals 13 residues. The CDR3 loop reads CASSYGSNQPQHF. The CDR3 coding sequence is TGTGCCAGCAGTTACGGAAGCAATCAGCCCCAGCATTTT.

V usage is TRBV18 and J usage is TRBJ2-1; D is ambiguous. This CDR3 has 12 residues. The ends were cut back, 8 bases at V and 9 bases at J, with 14 bases in the middle. The germline gives CDR1 KGHSH, CDR2 LQKENI. The CDR3 loop is CASLAFGAEQFF. DNA of the CDR3: TGTGCCAGCCTGGCCTTCGGAGCTGAGCAGTTCTTC.

The J gene is TRBJ2-7, the V gene TRBV19; no firm D call. CDR1 and CDR2 (germline): LNHDA, SQIVND (reference sequence). V was cut by 0 bases and J by 2 bases, with 5 bases left in between. The CDR3 sequence is 13 residues long. In DNA, the CDR3 is TGTGCCAGTAGTATAGACCTCACCTACGAGCAGTACTTC. This sequence encodes CASSIDLTYEQYF.

The chain uses TRBV27 and TRBJ1-1, with D unclear. The germline CDR1 and CDR2 sequences are MNHEY and SMNVEV (reference sequence). Trimming took 5 bases from V and 1 from J, leaving 11 bases between them. CDR3 size: 14 residues. The CDR3 nucleotides read TGTGCCAGCAGTCCGCTTCCGGGGAACACTGAAGCTTTCTTT. Translating gives CASSPLPGNTEAFF.

The chain links TRBV5-1 to TRBJ2-5; D perhaps matches TRBD2 (6 bases). CDR1 is SGHRS, CDR2 YFSETQ, per germline. The CDR3 sequence is 16 residues long. Trimming cost V 3 bases and J 2 bases, with 17 bases left between them. This CDR3 is CASSSGPTRGQETQYF. As DNA, the CDR3 is TGCGCCAGCAGCTCGGGCCCGACTAGGGGACAAGAGACCCAGTACTTC. The whole variable domain, filled in from reference TRBV5-1 and TRBJ2-5, reads KAGVTQTPRYLIKTRGQQVTLSCSPISGHRSVSWYQQTPGQGLQFLFEYFSETQRNKGNFPGRFSGRQFSNSRSEMNVSTLELGDSALYLCASSSGPTRGQETQYFGPGTRLLVL.

The gene calls are TRBV27 and TRBJ1-1; 12 bases map to TRBD1. V shed 7 bases and J 4 bases; nucleotides not matched to a gene: 13. Germline CDR1 MNHEY, CDR2 SMNVEV (reference sequence). The length of the CDR3 is 17 residues. Written as DNA, the CDR3 is TGTGCCAGCACTCCGACCGGGACAGGGGGCTTCGGCACTGAAGCTTTCTTT. It specifies CASTPTGTGGFGTEAFF.

The rearrangement links TRBV7-2 to TRBJ2-1; D ambiguous. V lost 5 bases, J lost 6 bases, and 14 bases lay in between. The germline V gene has CDR1 SGHTA and CDR2 FQGNSA. This CDR3 contains 14 residues. The DNA for the CDR3 is TGTGCCAGCAGCCGCCGTTTAGATTTCAATGAGCAGTTCTTC. As protein: CASSRRLDFNEQFF.

This chain joins TRBV19 and TRBJ1-6, with no clear D. This CDR3 spans 12 amino acids. V lost 3 bases to trimming and J lost 8 bases, with 5 bases between them. Germline CDR1 reads LNHDA; CDR2 reads SQIVND (reference sequence). The CDR3 loop is CASSMGDSPLHF. CDR3 sequence (DNA): TGTGCCAGTAGTATGGGTGATTCACCCCTCCACTTT. Filled out from reference TRBV19 and TRBJ1-6, the complete variable domain reads DGGITQSPKYLFRKEGQNVTLSCEQNLNHDAMYWYRQDPGQGLRLIYYSQIVNDFQKGDIAEGYSVSREKKESFPLTVTSAQKNPTAFYLCASSMGDSPLHFGNGTRLTVT.

The chain couples TRBV7-8 to TRBJ1-1; D may be TRBD1 (5 bases). The CDR3 extends over 14 amino acids. Per germline, CDR1 SGHVS and CDR2 FQNEAQ. V gave up 1 base and J gave up 0 bases, with 6 bases separating them. The CDR3 here is CASSLGQMNTEAFF. CDR3 sequence (DNA): TGTGCCAGCAGCTTAGGACAGATGAACACTGAAGCTTTCTTT.

This clone has only one observation. The V gene is TRBV18, the J gene TRBJ2-7; 9 nucleotides align to TRBD1. Germline assignment: CDR1 KGHSH and CDR2 LQKENI. The CDR3 is 13 residues long. With 4 bases clipped from V and 4 bases from J, the junction kept 2 bases outside the gene matches. CDR3 coding DNA: TGTGCCAGCTCACGGACAGGGGATTACGAGCAGTACTTC. This translates into CASSRTGDYEQYF.

V gene TRBV3-1 (or the pseudogene TRBV3-2) combines with J gene TRBJ1-1, with D maybe TRBD1 (5 bases). Germline loops: CDR1 LGHDT, CDR2 YNNKEL (reference sequence). CDR3 length equals 15 residues. Between the trimmed V and J ends, which lost 0 bases and 11 bases, there was a span of 19 bases. Here the CDR3 reads CASSQDFGGKKVAFF. The DNA of the CDR3 is TGTGCCAGCAGCCAAGATTTCGGGGGTAAGAAGGTGGCTTTCTTT.

The gene calls are TRBV6-5 and TRBJ1-1; D is unclear. The ends were cut back, 8 bases at V and 1 base at J, with 8 bases in the middle. This CDR3 region has 12 residues. Germline assignment: CDR1 MNHEY and CDR2 SVGAGI. The CDR3 sequence is CASEFGNTEAFF. The CDR3 region has the DNA TGTGCCAGCGAGTTCGGGAACACTGAAGCTTTCTTT.

The J gene is TRBJ1-1, the V gene TRBV12-5; D is unresolved. CDR1 and CDR2 (germline): LGHNT, FRNRAP. V lost 7 bases to trimming and J lost 1 base, with 10 bases between them. The CDR3 contains 13 residues. The DNA for the CDR3 is TGTGCTAGTGCTTCTTGGGGGAACACTGAAGCTTTCTTT. Encoded protein: CASASWGNTEAFF.